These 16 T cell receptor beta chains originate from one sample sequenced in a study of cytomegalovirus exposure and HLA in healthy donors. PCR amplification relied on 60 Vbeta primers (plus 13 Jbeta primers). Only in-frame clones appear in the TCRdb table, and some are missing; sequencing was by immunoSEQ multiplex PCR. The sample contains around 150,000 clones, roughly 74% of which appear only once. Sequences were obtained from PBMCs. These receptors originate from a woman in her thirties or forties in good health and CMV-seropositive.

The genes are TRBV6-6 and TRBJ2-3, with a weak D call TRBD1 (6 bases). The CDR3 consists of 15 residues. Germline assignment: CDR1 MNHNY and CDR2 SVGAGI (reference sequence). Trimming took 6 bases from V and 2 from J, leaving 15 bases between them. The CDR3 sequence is CASSDRGGPTDTQYF. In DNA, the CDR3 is TGTGCCAGCAGCGACAGAGGGGGACCCACAGATACGCAGTATTTT.

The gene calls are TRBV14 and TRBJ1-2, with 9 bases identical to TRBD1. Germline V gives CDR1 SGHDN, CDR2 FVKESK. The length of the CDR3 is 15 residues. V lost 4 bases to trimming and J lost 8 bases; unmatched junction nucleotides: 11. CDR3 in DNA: TGTGCCAGCAGCCGTATGGGACAGGGACAGGGAGGCTACACCTTC. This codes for CASSRMGQGQGGYTF.

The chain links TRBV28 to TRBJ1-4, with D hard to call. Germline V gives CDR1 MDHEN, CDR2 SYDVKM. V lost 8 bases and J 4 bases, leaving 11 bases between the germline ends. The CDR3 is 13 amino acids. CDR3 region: CASLEAGNEKLFF. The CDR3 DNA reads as TGTGCCAGCTTGGAGGCCGGTAATGAAAAACTGTTTTTT.

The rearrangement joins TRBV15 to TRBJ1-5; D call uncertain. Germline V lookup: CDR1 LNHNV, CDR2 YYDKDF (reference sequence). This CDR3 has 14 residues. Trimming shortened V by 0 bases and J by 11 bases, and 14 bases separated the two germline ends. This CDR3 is CATSRDLGECSQHF. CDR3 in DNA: TGTGCCACCAGCAGAGATCTGGGAGAGTGCTCCCAGCATTTT.

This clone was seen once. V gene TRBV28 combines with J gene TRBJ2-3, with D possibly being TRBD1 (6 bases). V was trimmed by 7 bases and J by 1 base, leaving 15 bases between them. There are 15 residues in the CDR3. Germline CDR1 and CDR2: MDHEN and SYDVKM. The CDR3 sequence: CASTPRQGRTDTQYF. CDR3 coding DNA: TGTGCCAGCACCCCCCGGCAGGGGCGCACAGATACGCAGTATTTT. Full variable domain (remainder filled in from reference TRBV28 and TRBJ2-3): DVKVTQSSRYLVKRTGEKVFLECVQDMDHENMFWYRQDPGLGLRLIYFSYDVKMKEKGDIPEGYSVSREKKERFSLILESASTNQTSMYLCASTPRQGRTDTQYFGPGTRLTVL.

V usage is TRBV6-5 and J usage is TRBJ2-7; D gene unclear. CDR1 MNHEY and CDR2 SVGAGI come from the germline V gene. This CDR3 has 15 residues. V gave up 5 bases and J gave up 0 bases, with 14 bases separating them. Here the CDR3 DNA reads TGTGCCAGCAGTACCTCGACACGATCCTCCTACGAGCAGTACTTC. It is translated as CASSTSTRSSYEQYF.

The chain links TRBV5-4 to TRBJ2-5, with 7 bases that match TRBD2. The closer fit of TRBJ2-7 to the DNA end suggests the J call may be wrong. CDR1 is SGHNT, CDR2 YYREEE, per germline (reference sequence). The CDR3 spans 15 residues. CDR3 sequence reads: CASSLGASGSYEQYF. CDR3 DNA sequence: TGTGCCAGCAGCTTGGGGGCTAGCGGCTCCTACGAGCAGTACTTC.

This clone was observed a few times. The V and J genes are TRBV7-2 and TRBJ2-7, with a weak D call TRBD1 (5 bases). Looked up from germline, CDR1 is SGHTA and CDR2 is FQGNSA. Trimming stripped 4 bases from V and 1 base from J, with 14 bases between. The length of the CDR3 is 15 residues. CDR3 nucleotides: TGTGCCAGCAGCTCCTCCTGGGGCCGATCCTACGAGCAGTACTTC. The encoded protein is CASSSSWGRSYEQYF. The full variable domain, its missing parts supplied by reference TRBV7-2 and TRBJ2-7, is GAGVSQSPSNKVTEKGKDVELRCDPISGHTALYWYRQSLGQGLEFLIYFQGNSAPDKSGLPSDRFSAERTGGSVSTLTIQRTQQEDSAVYLCASSSSWGRSYEQYFGPGTRLTVT.

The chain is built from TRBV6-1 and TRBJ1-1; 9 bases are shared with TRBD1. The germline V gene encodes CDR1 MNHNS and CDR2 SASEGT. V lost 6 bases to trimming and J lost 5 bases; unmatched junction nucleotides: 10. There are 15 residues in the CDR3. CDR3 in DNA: TGTGCCAGCAGGGAGAACAGGGGGCGTTGGACTGAAGCTTTCTTT. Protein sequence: CASRENRGRWTEAFF.

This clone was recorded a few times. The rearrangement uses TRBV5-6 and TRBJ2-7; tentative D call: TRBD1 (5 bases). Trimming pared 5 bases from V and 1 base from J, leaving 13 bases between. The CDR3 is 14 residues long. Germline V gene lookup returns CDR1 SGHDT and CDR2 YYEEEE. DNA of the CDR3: TGTGCCAGCAGTCCTAGTGGGGCATCCTACGAGCAGTACTTC. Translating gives CASSPSGASYEQYF.

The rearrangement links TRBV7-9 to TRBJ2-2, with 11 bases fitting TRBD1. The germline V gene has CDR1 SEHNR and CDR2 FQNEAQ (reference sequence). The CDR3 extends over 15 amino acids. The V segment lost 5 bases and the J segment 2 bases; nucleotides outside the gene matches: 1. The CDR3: CASSGQGANTGELFF. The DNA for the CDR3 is TGTGCCAGCAGCGGACAGGGGGCAAACACCGGGGAGCTGTTTTTT.

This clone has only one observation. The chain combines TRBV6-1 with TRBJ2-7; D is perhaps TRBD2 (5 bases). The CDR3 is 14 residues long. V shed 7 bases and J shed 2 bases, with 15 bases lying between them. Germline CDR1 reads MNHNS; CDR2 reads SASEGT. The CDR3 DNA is TGTGCCAGCATTCCACGGGGTGCAGCCTACGAGCAGTACTTC. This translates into CASIPRGAAYEQYF.

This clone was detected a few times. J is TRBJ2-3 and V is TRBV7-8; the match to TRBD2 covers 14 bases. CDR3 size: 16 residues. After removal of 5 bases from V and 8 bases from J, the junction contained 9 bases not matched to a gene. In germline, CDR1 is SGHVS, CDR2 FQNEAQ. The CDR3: CASSPGTSGSAITQYF. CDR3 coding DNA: TGTGCCAGCAGCCCGGGGACTAGCGGGAGCGCAATTACGCAGTATTTT. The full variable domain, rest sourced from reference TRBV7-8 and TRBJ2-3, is GAGVSQSPRYKVAKRGQDVALRCDPISGHVSLFWYQQALGQGPEFLTYFQNEAQLDKSGLPSDRFFAERPEGSVSTLKIQRTQQEDSAVYLCASSPGTSGSAITQYFGPGTRLTVL.

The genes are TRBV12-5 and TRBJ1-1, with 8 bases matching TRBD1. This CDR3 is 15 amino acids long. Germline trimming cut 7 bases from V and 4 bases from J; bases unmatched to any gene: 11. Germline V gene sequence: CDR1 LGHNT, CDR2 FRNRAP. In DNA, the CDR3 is TGTGCTAGTGCCCCAGGGGGCCTCACCGGCACTGAAGCTTTCTTT. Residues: CASAPGGLTGTEAFF.

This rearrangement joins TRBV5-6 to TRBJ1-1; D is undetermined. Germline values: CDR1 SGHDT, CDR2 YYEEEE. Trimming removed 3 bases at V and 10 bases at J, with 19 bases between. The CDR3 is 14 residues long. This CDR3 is CASSSGTVGLGAFF. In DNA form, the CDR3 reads TGTGCCAGCAGCTCGGGAACTGTCGGTTTAGGAGCTTTCTTT.

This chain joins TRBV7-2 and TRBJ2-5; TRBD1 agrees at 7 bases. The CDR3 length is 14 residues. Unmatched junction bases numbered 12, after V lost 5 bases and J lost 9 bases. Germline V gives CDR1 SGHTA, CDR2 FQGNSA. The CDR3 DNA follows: TGTGCCAGCAGCACCCGACAGGGACGCAAGGCCCAGTACTTC. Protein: CASSTRQGRKAQYF.